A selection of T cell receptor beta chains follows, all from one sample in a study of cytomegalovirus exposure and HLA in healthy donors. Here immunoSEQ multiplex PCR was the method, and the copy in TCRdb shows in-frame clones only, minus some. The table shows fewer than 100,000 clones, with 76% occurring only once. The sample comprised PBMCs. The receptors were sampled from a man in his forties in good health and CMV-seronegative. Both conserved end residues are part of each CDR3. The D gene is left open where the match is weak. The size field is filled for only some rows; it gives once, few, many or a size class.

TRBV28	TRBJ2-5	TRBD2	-	CASSWGGRPQETQYF	TGTGCCAGCAGTTGGGGCGGGAGGCCCCAAGAGACCCAGTACTTC
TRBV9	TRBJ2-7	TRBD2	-	CASSKSGGETYEQYF	TGTGCCAGCAGCAAAAGCGGGGGGGAGACCTACGAGCAGTACTTC
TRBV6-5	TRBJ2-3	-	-	CASRRDFSYTDTQYF	TGTGCCAGCAGACGGGACTTTTCTTACACAGATACGCAGTATTTT
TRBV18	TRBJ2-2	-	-	CASSPPGTQNTGELFF	TGTGCCAGCTCACCACCGGGGACACAGAACACCGGGGAGCTGTTTTTT
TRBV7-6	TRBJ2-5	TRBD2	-	CASSQGLAWSVTQYF	TGTGCCAGCAGCCAAGGACTAGCGTGGTCGGTGACCCAGTACTTC
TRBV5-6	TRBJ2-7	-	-	CASRKQGGAYEQYF	TGTGCCAGCAGAAAGCAGGGTGGAGCCTACGAGCAGTACTTC
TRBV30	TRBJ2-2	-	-	CAWKTGPNTGELFF	TGTGCCTGGAAGACAGGACCGAACACCGGGGAGCTGTTTTTT
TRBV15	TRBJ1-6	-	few	CATSIGGGSSPLHF	TGTGCCACCAGCATAGGCGGGGGAAGTTCACCCCTCCACTTT
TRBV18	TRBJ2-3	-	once	CASSGGLNTDTQYF	TGTGCCAGCTCAGGGGGCTTAAACACAGATACGCAGTATTTT
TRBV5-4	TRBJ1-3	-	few	CASSAGQPNSGNTIYF	TGTGCCAGCAGCGCAGGACAGCCAAACTCTGGAAACACCATATATTTT
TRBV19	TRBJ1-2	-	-	CASSMYFGYTF	TGTGCCAGTAGTATGTATTTCGGCTACACCTTC
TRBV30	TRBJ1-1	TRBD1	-	CAWRETGSNTEAFF	TGTGCCTGGAGAGAGACAGGGTCGAACACTGAAGCTTTCTTT
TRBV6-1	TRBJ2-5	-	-	CASSEGVLQETQYF	TGTGCCAGCAGTGAAGGAGTGCTACAAGAGACCCAGTACTTC
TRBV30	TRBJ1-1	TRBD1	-	CAWNSPGTGNHSTEAFF	TGTGCCTGGAATTCCCCCGGGACAGGGAATCACAGCACTGAAGCTTTCTTT
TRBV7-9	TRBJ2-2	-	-	CSSRQDTGELFF	TGTTCCAGCAGACAAGACACCGGGGAGCTGTTTTTT
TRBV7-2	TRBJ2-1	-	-	CASSLVADSDNEQFF	TGTGCCAGCAGCTTAGTTGCGGACAGTGACAATGAGCAGTTCTTC
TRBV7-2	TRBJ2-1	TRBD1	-	CASSYGQGAFNEQFF	TGTGCCAGCAGCTACGGACAGGGGGCGTTCAATGAGCAGTTCTTC
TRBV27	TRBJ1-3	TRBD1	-	CASSRTGAHTIYF	TGTGCCAGCAGCAGGACAGGGGCCCACACCATATATTTT
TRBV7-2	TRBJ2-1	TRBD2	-	CASSSGLAAYNEQFF	TGTGCCAGCAGCTCAGGACTAGCGGCCTACAATGAGCAGTTCTTC
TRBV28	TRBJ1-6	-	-	CASSEIQVGYNSPLHF	TGTGCCAGCAGTGAAATACAGGTCGGCTATAATTCACCCCTCCACTTT
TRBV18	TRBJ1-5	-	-	CASSPVETAFNQPQHF	TGTGCCAGCTCACCTGTAGAGACAGCCTTCAATCAGCCCCAGCATTTT
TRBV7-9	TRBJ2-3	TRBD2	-	CASSLEPSGRADTQYF	TGTGCCAGCAGCTTAGAGCCTAGCGGGAGGGCAGATACGCAGTATTTT
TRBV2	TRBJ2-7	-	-	CASRGTGGGEQYF	TGTGCCAGCAGAGGTACAGGGGGAGGGGAGCAGTACTTC
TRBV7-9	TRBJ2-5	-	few	CASSRKGEGETQYF	TGTGCCAGCAGTCGGAAAGGGGAAGGAGAGACCCAGTACTTC
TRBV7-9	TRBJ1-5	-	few	CASSPSGDQPQHF	TGTGCCAGCAGCCCGTCCGGGGATCAGCCCCAGCATTTT
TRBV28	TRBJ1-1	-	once	CASIVQIASTEAFF	TGTGCCAGCATTGTCCAAATCGCGAGCACTGAAGCTTTCTTT
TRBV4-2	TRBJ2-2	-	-	CASSQDSAANTGELFF	TGTGCCAGCAGCCAAGATTCGGCGGCGAACACCGGGGAGCTGTTTTTT
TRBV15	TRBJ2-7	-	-	CATSRDRGSLEQYF	TGTGCCACCAGCAGAGATAGAGGCAGTCTCGAGCAGTACTTC
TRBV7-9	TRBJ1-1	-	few	CASSQPGEQGPMNTEAFF	TGTGCCAGCAGCCAACCTGGTGAACAGGGTCCGATGAACACTGAAGCTTTCTTT
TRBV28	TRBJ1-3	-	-	CASSLLRTTGNTIYF	TGTGCCAGCAGTTTGCTGAGGACAACTGGAAACACCATATATTTT
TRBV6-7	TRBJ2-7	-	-	CASSYLPSYEQYF	TGTGCCAGCAGTTATCTACCTAGCTACGAGCAGTACTTC
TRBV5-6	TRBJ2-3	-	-	CASSFSSTQYF	TGTGCCAGCAGCTTTAGCTCTACGCAGTATTTT
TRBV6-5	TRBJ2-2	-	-	CASSYKEGGTGELFF	TGTGCCAGCAGTTACAAGGAGGGTGGCACCGGGGAGCTGTTTTTT
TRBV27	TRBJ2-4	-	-	CASSFDRWGNIQYF	TGTGCCAGCAGTTTCGACAGGTGGGGAAACATTCAGTACTTC
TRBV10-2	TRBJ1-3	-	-	CASGGSGEKYGNTIYF	TGCGCCAGCGGGGGCTCCGGCGAGAAATACGGAAACACCATATATTTT
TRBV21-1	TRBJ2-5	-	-	CASSKEYRGMGPGETQYF	TGTGCCAGCAGCAAAGAGTACAGGGGAATGGGGCCAGGGGAGACCCAGTACTTC
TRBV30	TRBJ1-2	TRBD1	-	CAWSAGQGGGYTF	TGTGCCTGGAGCGCCGGACAGGGAGGAGGCTACACCTTC
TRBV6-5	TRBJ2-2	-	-	CASMEGGSGELFF	TGTGCCAGCATGGAAGGGGGTAGCGGGGAGCTGTTTTTT
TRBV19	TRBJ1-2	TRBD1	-	CASSWGQGAYGYTF	TGTGCCAGTAGCTGGGGACAGGGGGCGTATGGCTACACCTTC
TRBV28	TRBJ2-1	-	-	CASSLAGPNEQFF	TGTGCCAGCAGTTTAGCAGGGCCCAATGAGCAGTTCTTC
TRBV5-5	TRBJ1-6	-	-	CASSLAGNSPLHF	TGTGCCAGCAGCTTGGCAGGAAATTCACCCCTCCACTTT
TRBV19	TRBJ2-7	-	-	CASSITAGAPNEQYF	TGTGCCAGTAGTATAACGGCGGGGGCGCCGAACGAGCAGTACTTC
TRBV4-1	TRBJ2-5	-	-	CASSPSGGKGGGETQYF	TGCGCCAGCAGCCCCTCGGGGGGAAAAGGGGGAGGAGAGACCCAGTACTTC
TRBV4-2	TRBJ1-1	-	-	CASSQAGVTEAFF	TGTGCCAGCAGCCAAGCAGGGGTCACTGAAGCTTTCTTT
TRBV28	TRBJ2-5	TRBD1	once	CASRRDRGRETQYF	TGTGCCAGCAGGCGGGACAGGGGGCGGGAGACCCAGTACTTC
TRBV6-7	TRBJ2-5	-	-	CASTPRGWIPETQYF	TGTGCCAGCACCCCCCGAGGGTGGATTCCAGAGACCCAGTACTTC
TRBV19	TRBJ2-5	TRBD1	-	CASSPRGQGGETQYF	TGTGCCAGTAGTCCACGGGGACAGGGGGGCGAGACCCAGTACTTC